These 16 T cell receptor beta chains originate from one sample sequenced in a study of Ad26.COV2.S vaccination and SARS-CoV-2 variants. The method was immunoSEQ multiplex PCR; TCRdb's version includes in-frame clones alone and lacks a portion of them. The data contain more than 300,000 clones, around four fifths of them singletons. This sample's treatment: over 15 received Ad26.COV2.S at low or high dose, single or two shots; roughly 5 received placebo; per-sample allocation not given. After the first vaccine or placebo injection, samples were drawn on day 63. This sample comprised peripheral blood, obtained in a trial of Ad26.COV2.S vaccine versus placebo. The origin of the receptors is a person between 18 and 65 years old who received the Ad26.COV2.S COVID-19 vaccine or a placebo.

This chain uses TRBV2 with TRBJ2-7; 11 nucleotides match TRBD1. Looked up from germline, CDR1 is SNHLY and CDR2 is FYNNEI. The junction had 6 bases not matched to a gene; V was cut back by 7 bases and J by 7 bases. This CDR3 comprises 13 residues. In DNA, the CDR3 is TGTGCCAGCACCGGACAGGGGGCGGGTGAGCAGTACTTC. Its translation is CASTGQGAGEQYF.

V and J are TRBV6-6 and TRBJ2-5, with D possibly TRBD1 on 6 matching bases. Germline values: CDR1 MNHNY, CDR2 SVGAGI (reference sequence). The length of the CDR3 is 15 residues. The V end was cut by 7 bases, the J end by 2 bases, with 17 bases between. The CDR3 region is CASIQNRAVQETQYF. The DNA for the CDR3 is TGTGCCAGCATCCAGAACAGGGCCGTACAAGAGACCCAGTACTTC.

Note on this clone: The same CDR3 arises from other DNA sequences in this sample as well. This chain connects TRBV5-1 to TRBJ2-7; 10 bases line up with TRBD1. Germline V gives CDR1 SGHRS, CDR2 YFSETQ. There are 14 residues in the CDR3. V dropped 4 bases and J dropped 4; count of bases not matched to a gene: 5. The DNA for the CDR3 is TGCGCCAGCAGCCCGGGACAGGGGTCGTACGAGCAGTACTTC. Its translation is CASSPGQGSYEQYF.

J is TRBJ1-2 and V is TRBV7-5. TRBV7-5 is termed a pseudogene. This CDR3 region has 13 residues. The CDR3 DNA reads TGTGTCAGAAGCCCCATTCGGACCTATGGCTACACCTTC. It encodes CVRSPIRTYGYTF.

The V call is TRBV28, the J call TRBJ2-5, with D unclear. The V gene's germline CDR1 is MDHEN and CDR2 SYDVKM. Trimming cost V 4 bases and J 7 bases, with 7 bases left between them. The CDR3 loop spans 11 amino acids. The CDR3 spells CASSYHGTQYF. The CDR3 region has the DNA TGTGCCAGCAGTTATCACGGGACCCAGTACTTC.

This sequence joins TRBV3-1 (or the pseudogene TRBV3-2) and TRBJ2-1; 13 nucleotides line up with TRBD2. The CDR3 length is 17 residues. Germline trimming cut 0 bases from V and 5 bases from J; bases unmatched to any gene: 4. CDR1 is LGHDT and CDR2 is YNNKEL in the germline V gene (reference sequence). The CDR3 DNA reads as TGTGCCAGCAGCCAAGACCTGACTAGCGGGGGGAACAATGAGCAGTTCTTC. This gives the protein CASSQDLTSGGNNEQFF.

The chain carries TRBV21-1 and TRBJ2-4; whether TRBD1, the table's D call, matches the DNA was not checked. TRBV21-1 is deemed a pseudogene. The CDR3 is 20 residues long. The CDR3 DNA follows: TGTGCCAGCAGCATGGACGGGACAGGGATTCCCACGAACAATAAAAACATTCAGTACTTC. This sequence encodes CASSMDGTGIPTNNKNIQYF.

This chain connects TRBV2 to TRBJ1-2; D is uncertain. V lost 6 bases and J 13 bases, leaving 24 bases between the germline ends. CDR1 and CDR2 from the germline V gene are SNHLY and FYNNEI. The CDR3 sequence is 14 residues long. CDR3 residues: CASSNEGALWRCTF. In nucleotides, the CDR3 is TGTGCCAGCAGCAACGAGGGTGCCTTATGGCGGTGCACCTTC.

The chain combines TRBV28 with TRBJ2-7; 8 bases line up with TRBD1. CDR1 is MDHEN, CDR2 SYDVKM, per germline. The CDR3 is 16 residues long. With 7 bases clipped from V and 2 bases from J, the junction kept 13 bases outside the gene matches. The CDR3 bases are TGTGCCAGCACCCCCCCGACAGGGGCGAGACCCTACGAGCAGTACTTC. Amino acids: CASTPPTGARPYEQYF. The full variable domain, completed using reference TRBV28 and TRBJ2-7, is DVKVTQSSRYLVKRTGEKVFLECVQDMDHENMFWYRQDPGLGLRLIYFSYDVKMKEKGDIPEGYSVSREKKERFSLILESASTNQTSMYLCASTPPTGARPYEQYFGPGTRLTVT.

The chain couples TRBV7-8 to TRBJ1-1; weak D call: TRBD1 (5 bases). This CDR3 comprises 13 residues. Germline V CDR1 and CDR2: SGHVS, FQNEAQ. In nucleotides, the CDR3 is TGTGCGGGCAAGGGGCTCGGGGTCACTGAAGCTTTCTTT. This translates into CAGKGLGVTEAFF.

This rearrangement joins TRBV4-2 to TRBJ1-4; D is perhaps TRBD1 (5 bases). The length of the CDR3 is 14 residues. V lost 5 bases to trimming and J lost 8 bases, with 15 bases between them. Germline-derived CDR1 and CDR2 are LGHNA and YNFKEQ. Written as DNA, the CDR3 is TGTGCCAGCAGCTCAGGGTTTCGGTACGAAAAACTGTTTTTT. Protein sequence: CASSSGFRYEKLFF.

The chain uses TRBV5-4 and TRBJ2-5, with 9 bases fitting TRBD1. The CDR3 runs to 14 residues. Germline assignment: CDR1 SGHNT and CDR2 YYREEE (reference sequence). J gave up 5 bases and V 5 bases, and 7 bases lay outside the gene matches. This CDR3 reads CASRLRTGDETQYF. As DNA, the CDR3 is TGTGCCAGCAGACTGAGGACAGGGGATGAGACCCAGTACTTC.

The chain recombines TRBV5-1 with TRBJ2-3, with TRBD2 identical over 14 bases. The CDR3 is made up of 18 amino acids. Trimming took 4 bases from V and 4 from J; bases not matched to a gene: 11. Germline loops: CDR1 SGHRS, CDR2 YFSETQ. CDR3 loop: CASSAGTSGGTLSDTQYF. CDR3 DNA sequence: TGCGCCAGCAGCGCGGGGACTAGCGGGGGAACTTTATCAGATACGCAGTATTTT.

J is TRBJ1-5 and V is TRBV30; D is unresolved. The CDR3 is 13 amino acids. Germline V gene lookup returns CDR1 GTSNPN and CDR2 SVGIG (reference sequence). Trimming took off 3 bases at V and 7 bases at J, with 13 bases between the two ends. DNA for the CDR3: TGTGCCTGGAGACGGACGCCTGACCAGCCCCAGCATTTT. This translates into CAWRRTPDQPQHF.

The chain is built from TRBV27 and TRBJ1-4; D unclear. The CDR3 extends over 13 amino acids. V was shortened by 3 bases and J by 5 bases, with 7 bases between the two germline ends. Germline V gene data show CDR1 as MNHEY and CDR2 as SMNVEV (reference sequence). For the CDR3, the DNA is TGTGCCAGCAGTTTGGCAGGAAATGAAAAACTGTTTTTT. Amino acid sequence: CASSLAGNEKLFF.

The rearrangement uses TRBV5-1 and TRBJ1-5; D possibly corresponds to TRBD1 (5 bases). Germline CDR1 SGHRS, CDR2 YFSETQ. The CDR3 sequence is 15 residues long. Deletions cut 0 bases from V and 0 bases from J, with 7 bases between. The CDR3 DNA sequence: TGCGCCAGCAGCTTGGGAGGGGATAGCAATCAGCCCCAGCATTTT. As protein: CASSLGGDSNQPQHF.